The 26 T cell receptor beta chains below all came from one sample that was sequenced in a study of T cell clonotyping in hematopoietic cell transplantation. Time point specified: recipient sample about 28 days before transplant, after cytoreduction. Assay used: immunoSEQ multiplex PCR; TCRdb lists only in-frame clones, some missing. The data hold tens of thousands of clones, with about nine tenths observed a single time. The sequencing here drew on peripheral blood mononuclear cells, taken before stem cell transplant. These receptors originate from a man in his sixties with biphenotypic leukemia. Some clones in this sample may be carry-over from other donors' samples.

This clone was seen only a few times. The V call is TRBV7-9, the J call TRBJ1-1, with 9 bases that match TRBD1. The CDR3 runs to 15 residues. Per the germline V gene, CDR1 is SEHNR and CDR2 is FQNEAQ (reference sequence). V shed 4 bases, J shed 2 bases, and the junction held 5 bases outside the gene matches. The CDR3 sequence is CASSSDRGSNTEAFF. DNA for the CDR3: TGTGCCAGCAGCTCGGACAGGGGTTCTAACACTGAAGCTTTCTTT.

The chain recombines TRBV9 with TRBJ1-2, with D perhaps matching TRBD1 (5 bases). V dropped 2 bases and J dropped 4 bases, with 15 bases sitting between them. This CDR3 is 15 amino acids long. In germline, CDR1 is SGDLS, CDR2 YYNGEE. CDR3 nucleotide sequence: TGTGCCAGCAGCGTCTCCGGGACCGCGTCCTATGGCTACACCTTC. Its translation: CASSVSGTASYGYTF.

This clone has only one observation. This chain joins TRBV9 and TRBJ2-2; possibly TRBD1 or TRBD2 for D (5 bases each). CDR3 length: 14 amino acids. V lost 3 bases and J lost 6, with 12 bases in between. Germline assignment: CDR1 SGDLS and CDR2 YYNGEE. The CDR3 spells CASSAGPDPGELFF. DNA for the CDR3: TGTGCCAGCAGCGCGGGACCAGACCCCGGGGAGCTGTTTTTT.

This chain joins TRBV5-8 and TRBJ2-2, with D perhaps assigned TRBD1 or TRBD2 (5 bases each). V lost 7 bases and J lost 0, with 13 bases in between. The CDR3 extends over 15 amino acids. Per the germline V gene, CDR1 is SGHTS and CDR2 is YDEGEE. In nucleotides, the CDR3 is TGTGCCAGCGCATCCCGGGGCGCGAACACCGGGGAGCTGTTTTTT. Translation: CASASRGANTGELFF.

V and J are TRBV6-1 and TRBJ2-7; D gene ambiguous. The length of the CDR3 is 14 residues. With 0 bases removed from V and 1 base from J, the gap between germline ends came to 7 bases. CDR1 and CDR2 from the germline V gene are MNHNS and SASEGT. DNA for the CDR3: TGTGCCAGCAGTGAAGCGGGGTTTTCCTACGAGCAGTACTTC. The encoded protein is CASSEAGFSYEQYF.

The genes are TRBV2 and TRBJ2-7, with 8 nucleotides matching TRBD1. The V gene's germline CDR1 is SNHLY and CDR2 FYNNEI. Trimming cost V 4 bases and J 2 bases; bases outside gene matches: 4. The CDR3 is made up of 14 amino acids. The CDR3 reads CASSVQGGTYEQYF. For the CDR3, the DNA is TGTGCCAGCAGTGTACAGGGGGGAACCTACGAGCAGTACTTC.

This chain connects TRBV7-2 to TRBJ1-2; no definite D call. The germline V gene encodes CDR1 SGHTA and CDR2 FQGNSA. V was shortened by 5 bases and J by 7 bases, with 17 bases between the two germline ends. This CDR3 has 14 amino acids. DNA of the CDR3: TGTGCCAGCAGCGTACCCGGTGAGGTCGGTGGCTACACCTTC. Its translation: CASSVPGEVGGYTF.

The chain recombines TRBV11-2 with TRBJ1-2, with D possibly TRBD1 on 6 matching bases. CDR1 SGHAT and CDR2 FQNNGV come from the germline V gene. The CDR3 has 19 amino acids. Trimming removed 5 bases at V and 3 bases at J, with 28 bases between. CDR3 residues: CASSANKYLHRARDYGYTF. CDR3 nucleotide sequence: TGTGCCAGCAGCGCAAACAAATACCTCCACAGGGCCCGAGACTATGGCTACACCTTC.

The J gene is TRBJ1-4, the V gene TRBV9; TRBD1 agrees at 7 bases. CDR3 length: 17 residues. Germline V CDR1 and CDR2: SGDLS, YYNGEE. Trimming took 3 bases from V and 7 from J; bases not matched to a gene: 15. The CDR3 coding sequence is TGTGCCAGCAGCGCAAGGGGCGCAGGGGGTATTGGTGAAAAACTGTTTTTT. It specifies CASSARGAGGIGEKLFF. The variable domain in full, with the rest retrieved from reference TRBV9 and TRBJ1-4, is DSGVTQTPKHLITATGQRVTLRCSPRSGDLSVYWYQQSLDQGLQFLIQYYNGEERAKGNILERFSAQQFPDLHSELNLSSLELGDSALYFCASSARGAGGIGEKLFFGSGTQLSVL.

The chain carries TRBV6-5 and TRBJ2-2; D is unresolved. CDR1 and CDR2 from the germline V gene are MNHEY and SVGAGI. There are 13 residues in the CDR3. V dropped 0 bases and J dropped 1 base, with 0 bases sitting between them. The CDR3 here is CASSYSNTGELFF. DNA of the CDR3: TGTGCCAGCAGTTACTCGAACACCGGGGAGCTGTTTTTT.

The chain is built from TRBV28 and TRBJ1-1; a weak D match, TRBD1 (5 bases). Germline V gives CDR1 MDHEN, CDR2 SYDVKM. This CDR3 contains 15 residues. Trimming removed 1 base from V and 5 bases from J, with 14 bases in between. CDR3 bases: TGTGCCAGCAGTTTATACATTCAGGGTCAAACTGAAGCTTTCTTT. Its translation: CASSLYIQGQTEAFF.

This clone was detected once. CDR3 DNA sequence: TGTGCCAGCAGTTCGGCGGGAGAGGGGGATACGCAGTATTTT. Translated: CASSSAGEGDTQYF. The V gene is TRBV28, the J gene TRBJ2-3, with 7 nucleotides matching TRBD2. This CDR3 contains 14 residues. Trimming cost V 4 bases and J 6 bases; bases outside gene matches: 7. Germline CDR1 and CDR2: MDHEN and SYDVKM.

V and J are TRBV4-1 and TRBJ2-1, with 7 bases matching TRBD2. Germline CDR1 and CDR2: MGHRA and YSYEKL. CDR3 length equals 15 residues. The ends lost 1 base at V and 8 bases at J; junction bases unmatched: 8. The DNA for the CDR3 is TGCGCCAGCAGCCAAGGAGGGAGGGCGGGGGATGAGCAGTTCTTC. Protein sequence: CASSQGGRAGDEQFF.

The chain links TRBV5-1 to TRBJ1-5; D call uncertain. This CDR3 spans 14 amino acids. V shed 0 bases and J shed 2 bases, with 6 bases lying between them. CDR1 is SGHRS and CDR2 is YFSETQ in the germline V gene. The CDR3, as DNA: TGCGCCAGCAGCTTGGGGGCCGGCAATCAGCCCCAGCATTTT. Its translation: CASSLGAGNQPQHF.

J is TRBJ2-2 and V is TRBV9; a weak D match, TRBD1 (5 bases). Germline lookup yields CDR1 SGDLS and CDR2 YYNGEE. The CDR3 totals 15 residues. V was pared by 4 bases and J by 4 bases, with 14 bases between. Here the CDR3 reads CASSRQRRGTGELFF. CDR3 DNA: TGTGCCAGCAGCCGACAGAGAAGAGGCACCGGGGAGCTGTTTTTT. Complete variable domain (other parts from reference TRBV9 and TRBJ2-2): DSGVTQTPKHLITATGQRVTLRCSPRSGDLSVYWYQQSLDQGLQFLIQYYNGEERAKGNILERFSAQQFPDLHSELNLSSLELGDSALYFCASSRQRRGTGELFFGEGSRLTVL.

The rearrangement joins TRBV2 to TRBJ2-5, with 11 bases fitting TRBD2. V lost 3 bases to trimming and J lost 3 bases; unmatched junction nucleotides: 9. Per the germline V gene, CDR1 is SNHLY and CDR2 is FYNNEI. This CDR3 has 17 amino acids. The CDR3 protein is CASSDPTSGRWEETQYF. DNA of the CDR3: TGTGCCAGCAGTGACCCCACTAGCGGGAGATGGGAAGAGACCCAGTACTTC.

This clone was found a few times. The chain carries TRBV6-5 and TRBJ1-1; D unclear. V was shortened by 2 bases and J by 1 base, with 11 bases between the two germline ends. Germline CDR1 is MNHEY and CDR2 is SVGAGI. The CDR3 length is 15 residues. CDR3 region: CASSYGVFGNTEAFF. Written as DNA, the CDR3 is TGTGCCAGCAGTTACGGGGTGTTCGGGAACACTGAAGCTTTCTTT.

The rearrangement links TRBV27 to TRBJ1-2; D gene uncertain. The CDR3 totals 15 residues. Trimming shortened V by 0 bases and J by 1 base, and 9 bases separated the two germline ends. Germline V CDR1 and CDR2: MNHEY, SMNVEV (reference sequence). The CDR3 sequence: CASSLSSTVNYGYTF. The CDR3 nucleotides read TGTGCCAGCAGTTTATCGTCAACTGTTAACTATGGCTACACCTTC.

The chain is built from TRBV6-1 and TRBJ2-5; no firm D call. This CDR3 has 15 residues. Deletions cut 6 bases from V and 2 bases from J, with 16 bases between. Germline values: CDR1 MNHNS, CDR2 SASEGT. The CDR3, as DNA: TGTGCCAGCAGAGTGCGGCAGTCCGTACAAGAGACCCAGTACTTC. It encodes CASRVRQSVQETQYF.

The count of this clone is one. The chain combines TRBV19 with TRBJ2-2; TRBD2 aligns across 7 bases. The germline CDR1 and CDR2 sequences are LNHDA and SQIVND (reference sequence). This CDR3 spans 15 amino acids. With V trimmed by 0 bases and J by 5 bases, 3 bases remained unmatched. In DNA form, the CDR3 reads TGTGCCAGTAGTATAGACCGGACTAGAACCGGGGAGCTGTTTTTT. As protein: CASSIDRTRTGELFF.

This chain links TRBV28 with TRBJ1-2; TRBD1 matches 10 bases. V was clipped by 5 bases and J by 8 bases; unmatched bases: 14. The CDR3 runs to 16 residues. Germline CDR1 and CDR2: MDHEN and SYDVKM. CDR3 DNA sequence: TGTGCCAGCAGTAGAGGGGGACAGGGGAGACGTTACGGCTACACCTTC. This encodes CASSRGGQGRRYGYTF.

V and J are TRBV30 and TRBJ1-5, with TRBD1 as a possible D gene (5 bases). V lost 1 base to trimming and J lost 5 bases, with 12 bases between them. The CDR3 length is 14 residues. Germline assignment: CDR1 GTSNPN and CDR2 SVGIG (reference sequence). The CDR3 sequence: CAWSGGDPDQPQHF. Written as DNA, the CDR3 is TGTGCCTGGAGTGGGGGGGACCCAGATCAGCCCCAGCATTTT. Combining the CDR3 with reference TRBV30 and TRBJ1-5 gives the whole variable domain SQTIHQWPATLVQPVGSPLSLECTVEGTSNPNLYWYRQAAGRGLQLLFYSVGIGQISSEVPQNLSASRPQDRQFILSSKKLLLSDSGFYLCAWSGGDPDQPQHFGDGTRLSIL.

CDR3 sequence reads: CASSPPAGTRNTEAFF. The CDR3 DNA follows: TGTGCCAGCTCACCACCGGCTGGAACTAGGAACACTGAAGCTTTCTTT. The chain is built from TRBV18 and TRBJ1-1; unclear D gene. The CDR3 length is 16 residues. V dropped 0 bases and J dropped 1 base, with 12 bases sitting between them. Germline assignment: CDR1 KGHSH and CDR2 LQKENI.

This chain links TRBV14 with TRBJ2-1; D is possibly TRBD2 (6 bases). Trimming took off 0 bases at V and 2 bases at J, with 14 bases between the two ends. The CDR3 length is 17 residues. Germline-derived CDR1 and CDR2 are SGHDN and FVKESK. CDR3 loop: CASSQDSGGPPYNEQFF. CDR3 coding DNA: TGTGCCAGCAGCCAAGATAGCGGCGGGCCTCCCTACAATGAGCAGTTCTTC.

V and J are TRBV6-1 and TRBJ2-7; no clear D. CDR3 length: 15 residues. V lost 1 base to trimming and J lost 0 bases, with 10 bases between them. CDR1 and CDR2 (germline): MNHNS, SASEGT. Here the CDR3 DNA reads TGTGCCAGCAGTGAAGGCGCGGAAAGCTCCTACGAGCAGTACTTC. Its protein is CASSEGAESSYEQYF.

The chain employs TRBV30 and TRBJ1-3, with TRBD1 as a possible D gene (5 bases). Trimming left V 4 bases short and J 5 bases short, with 18 bases between. This CDR3 region has 15 residues. The germline CDR1 and CDR2 sequences are GTSNPN and SVGIG (reference sequence). CDR3 nucleotides: TGTGCCTGGACCAAGCCGTCCCGGGGACGAAACACCATATATTTT. Protein: CAWTKPSRGRNTIYF.